This is a list of T cell receptor beta chains from one sample in a study of cytomegalovirus exposure and HLA in healthy donors. Sequencing was performed with immunoSEQ multiplex PCR; in TCRdb, only in-frame clones are kept and a portion is missing. Among more than 70,000 clones, around two thirds were seen once, and the ten largest hold around 9.7%. The source material was PBMCs. The source is a woman in her forties or fifties in good health and CMV-seropositive. Each CDR3 is given with its conserved first and last residue. Fields, in order: D gene, V gene, CDR3 length, J gene, clone size, CDR3 DNA, CDR3 protein. D genes are given only for firm matches. A clone size is listed for some rows: how often the clone was seen (once, few, many), or a class if it is expanded.

d_call: NA; v_call: TRBV18; cdr3_length: 14; j_call: TRBJ1-1; clone_size: NA; cdr3_nt: TGTGCCAGCTCACGACCGACAGATGCCTACAAAGCTTTCTTT; cdr3_aa: CASSRPTDAYKAFF
d_call: TRBD1; v_call: TRBV15; cdr3_length: 14; j_call: TRBJ2-5; clone_size: NA; cdr3_nt: TGTGCCACCAGCAGAGACAGGGGGATAGAGACCCAGTACTTC; cdr3_aa: CATSRDRGIETQYF
d_call: TRBD1; v_call: TRBV7-7; cdr3_length: 13; j_call: TRBJ2-1; clone_size: NA; cdr3_nt: TGTGCCAGCAGCCCGGACAGGGACAATGAGCAGTTCTTC; cdr3_aa: CASSPDRDNEQFF
d_call: NA; v_call: TRBV7-2; cdr3_length: 13; j_call: TRBJ2-7; clone_size: few; cdr3_nt: TGTGCCAGCAGCTTAGGGCGGGACCGCGAGCAGTACTTC; cdr3_aa: CASSLGRDREQYF
d_call: NA; v_call: TRBV7-2; cdr3_length: 17; j_call: TRBJ1-5; clone_size: NA; cdr3_nt: TGTGCCAGCAGCGGACCCAGCGGGGGAACTATCGATCAGCCCCAGCATTTT; cdr3_aa: CASSGPSGGTIDQPQHF
d_call: NA; v_call: TRBV9; cdr3_length: 15; j_call: TRBJ1-5; clone_size: NA; cdr3_nt: TGTGCCAGCAGCGTATCATCAGGGGATGGGCAGCCCCAGCATTTT; cdr3_aa: CASSVSSGDGQPQHF
d_call: NA; v_call: TRBV25-1; cdr3_length: 11; j_call: TRBJ1-2; clone_size: NA; cdr3_nt: TGTGCCAGCAGTGAAGGGAGTGGCTACACCTTC; cdr3_aa: CASSEGSGYTF
d_call: TRBD1; v_call: TRBV13; cdr3_length: 15; j_call: TRBJ1-5; clone_size: NA; cdr3_nt: TGTGCCAGCAGCTTAGGGGGACAGAACAATCAGCCCCAGCATTTT; cdr3_aa: CASSLGGQNNQPQHF
d_call: TRBD2; v_call: TRBV6-1; cdr3_length: 13; j_call: TRBJ2-5; clone_size: NA; cdr3_nt: TGTGCCAGTAGCTGGGGGGGCCAAGAGACCCAGTACTTC; cdr3_aa: CASSWGGQETQYF
d_call: NA; v_call: TRBV4-3; cdr3_length: 17; j_call: TRBJ2-1; clone_size: NA; cdr3_nt: TGCGCCAGCAGCCAAGAGTACCCGAGCGCTGGCTACAATGAGCAGTTCTTC; cdr3_aa: CASSQEYPSAGYNEQFF
d_call: TRBD1; v_call: TRBV7-8; cdr3_length: 13; j_call: TRBJ1-2; clone_size: once; cdr3_nt: TGTGCCAGCAGCTTCGACAGGGGGCATAGCTACACCTTC; cdr3_aa: CASSFDRGHSYTF
d_call: TRBD1; v_call: TRBV19; cdr3_length: 14; j_call: TRBJ1-5; clone_size: NA; cdr3_nt: TGTGCCAGTATCCCGGGACAGGGAACGCAGCCCCAGCATTTT; cdr3_aa: CASIPGQGTQPQHF
d_call: TRBD1; v_call: TRBV5-8; cdr3_length: 14; j_call: TRBJ1-1; clone_size: NA; cdr3_nt: TGTGCCAGCAACGGGGACAGCCAAGCCACTGAAGCTTTCTTT; cdr3_aa: CASNGDSQATEAFF
d_call: TRBD1; v_call: TRBV30; cdr3_length: 17; j_call: TRBJ1-3; clone_size: few; cdr3_nt: TGTGCCTGGAGTGTGGGCGACAGGGCCTACTCTGGAAACACCATATATTTT; cdr3_aa: CAWSVGDRAYSGNTIYF
d_call: NA; v_call: TRBV5-1; cdr3_length: 14; j_call: TRBJ1-2; clone_size: NA; cdr3_nt: TGCGCCAGCAGCTTGACAGCGGGCACTTACGGCTACACCTTC; cdr3_aa: CASSLTAGTYGYTF
d_call: NA; v_call: TRBV7-9; cdr3_length: 13; j_call: TRBJ2-5; clone_size: NA; cdr3_nt: TGTGCCAGCAGCCTACGGGGTGGCGAGACCCAGTACTTC; cdr3_aa: CASSLRGGETQYF
d_call: TRBD2; v_call: TRBV4-1; cdr3_length: 17; j_call: TRBJ2-1; clone_size: NA; cdr3_nt: TGCGCCAGCAGCCAAGCGACTAGCGGGAGTTTATACAATGAGCAGTTCTTC; cdr3_aa: CASSQATSGSLYNEQFF
d_call: TRBD1; v_call: TRBV7-8; cdr3_length: 15; j_call: TRBJ2-7; clone_size: NA; cdr3_nt: TGTGCCAGCAGCTTAGGTGGGGGCCCAGGGGGCGAGCAGTACTTC; cdr3_aa: CASSLGGGPGGEQYF
d_call: NA; v_call: TRBV11-3; cdr3_length: 14; j_call: TRBJ1-6; clone_size: NA; cdr3_nt: TGTGCCAGCAGCTTAGGGGTCGCAACAGGGTCCCTCCACTTT; cdr3_aa: CASSLGVATGSLHF
d_call: NA; v_call: TRBV5-6; cdr3_length: 15; j_call: TRBJ2-6; clone_size: NA; cdr3_nt: TGTGCCAGCAGCTTGGGAGATACTGGGGCCAACGTCCTGACTTTC; cdr3_aa: CASSLGDTGANVLTF
d_call: NA; v_call: TRBV28; cdr3_length: 17; j_call: TRBJ2-6; clone_size: NA; cdr3_nt: TGTGCCAGCAGTTTAGGTCCAGACAGCCCTGGGGCCAACGTCCTGACTTTC; cdr3_aa: CASSLGPDSPGANVLTF
d_call: TRBD1; v_call: TRBV5-1; cdr3_length: 16; j_call: TRBJ2-6; clone_size: NA; cdr3_nt: TGCGCCAGCAGCCGGGACAGGAGCTCTGGGGCCAACGTCCTGACTTTC; cdr3_aa: CASSRDRSSGANVLTF
d_call: NA; v_call: TRBV27; cdr3_length: 14; j_call: TRBJ1-6; clone_size: once; cdr3_nt: TGTGCCAGCAGGTTCGGAGTCTATAATTCACCCCTCCACTTT; cdr3_aa: CASRFGVYNSPLHF
d_call: NA; v_call: TRBV5-8; cdr3_length: 13; j_call: TRBJ1-5; clone_size: NA; cdr3_nt: TGTGCCAGCAGCTTGGGAGGTGGCCAGCCCCAGCATTTT; cdr3_aa: CASSLGGGQPQHF
d_call: TRBD1; v_call: TRBV10-3; cdr3_length: 15; j_call: TRBJ2-3; clone_size: medium-sized; cdr3_nt: TGTGCCATCAGATCGACAGGGTCCCCCACAGATACGCAGTATTTT; cdr3_aa: CAIRSTGSPTDTQYF